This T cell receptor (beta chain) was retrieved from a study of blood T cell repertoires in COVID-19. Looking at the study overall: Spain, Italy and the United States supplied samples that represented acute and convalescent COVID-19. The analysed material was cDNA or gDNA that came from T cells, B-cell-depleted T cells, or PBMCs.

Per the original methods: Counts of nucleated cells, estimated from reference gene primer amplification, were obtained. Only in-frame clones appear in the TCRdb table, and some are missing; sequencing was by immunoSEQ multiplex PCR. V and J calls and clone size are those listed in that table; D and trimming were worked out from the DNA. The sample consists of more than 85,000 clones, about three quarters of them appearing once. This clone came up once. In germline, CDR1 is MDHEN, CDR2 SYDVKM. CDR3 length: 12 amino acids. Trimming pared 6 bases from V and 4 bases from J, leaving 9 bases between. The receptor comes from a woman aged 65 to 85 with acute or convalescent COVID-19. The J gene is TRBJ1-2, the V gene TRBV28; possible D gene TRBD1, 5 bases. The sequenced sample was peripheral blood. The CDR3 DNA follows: TGTGCCAGCAGCTGGGGGGGCTATGGCTACACCTTC. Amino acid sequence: CASSWGGYGYTF.